This T cell receptor (beta chain) was captured in a study of cytomegalovirus exposure and HLA in healthy donors. Findings of the study overall: The authors later found HLA-associated TCR beta chains more clonally expanded than equally common others. Researchers catalogued about 150 TCR beta chains as cytomegalovirus-associated.

Donors had nominal health at sampling but likely had unrecorded immune exposures. Regarding this clone: What it binds is unknown.

The PCR was carried out with 60 Vbeta primers and 13 Jbeta primers. Assay: immunoSEQ multiplex PCR; the TCRdb copy retains only in-frame clones and omits some. The profile shows approximately 79,000 clones, roughly 79% of them singletons. Germline trimming cut 2 bases from V and 11 bases from J; bases unmatched to any gene: 11. CDR1 and CDR2 (germline): SGHTA, FQGNSA. The CDR3 covers 17 residues. This receptor was identified in a male donor in good health and CMV-seropositive. V and J are TRBV7-2 and TRBJ2-1, with 14 bases lining up with TRBD2. Sequencing was performed on PBMCs. The CDR3 DNA is TGTGCCAGCAGCTTATACCAAAAGGGGACTAGCGGGGGTCAGCAGTTCTTC. Amino acid sequence: CASSLYQKGTSGGQQFF.